Each of the 12 T cell receptor beta chains below was sequenced from the same sample in a study of breast tumors, draining lymph nodes, adjacent tissues. TCRdb analysed the multiplex PCR reads with MiXCR anew, one entry per CDR3 protein. This sample has 200,000 or so distinct CDR3 sequences, with 30% to 40% found just once. Axillary draining lymph nodes of breast cancer patients supplied the node samples. Specimen: axillary lymph node tissue. These TCRs come from a female donor with breast cancer. Some clones in this sample may be carry-over from other donors' samples.

This clonotype was recorded many times. Here the CDR3 DNA reads TGTGCCAGCAGCTTACGGCGGGACAACGAGCAGTACTTC. This gives the protein CASSLRRDNEQYF. This chain connects TRBV7-9 to TRBJ2-7, with D perhaps TRBD1 or TRBD2 (6 bases each). The CDR3 extends over 13 amino acids. V was shortened by 2 bases and J by 5 bases, with 10 bases between the two germline ends. Germline lookup yields CDR1 SEHNR and CDR2 FQNEAQ (reference sequence).

J is TRBJ1-3 and V is TRBV5-1, with D perhaps matching TRBD1 (5 bases). This CDR3 has 14 amino acids. The V end lost 4 bases, the J end lost 2 bases, and 10 bases lay between the germline ends. Germline CDR1 and CDR2: SGHRS and YFSETQ. The chain's CDR3 is CASSAGTTGNTIYF. The CDR3, as DNA: TGCGCCAGCAGCGCCGGGACGACTGGAAACACCATATATTTT.

Ten or more counts support this clonotype. The chain combines TRBV4-3 with TRBJ2-7; 13 bases align to TRBD2. V was clipped by 0 bases and J by 6 bases; unmatched bases: 17. CDR3 length equals 20 residues. Germline V lookup: CDR1 LGHNA, CDR2 YSLEER. For the CDR3, the DNA is TGCGCCAGCAGCCAAGATTGGCCACTCCGGACTAGCGGGAGCCTCTGCGAGCAGTACTTC. It is translated as CASSQDWPLRTSGSLCEQYF.

Comments on this clonotype: A much larger clone lies a single base off, so this may be a read error. The chain employs TRBV4-3 and TRBJ2-4, with D perhaps matching TRBD1 or TRBD2 (5 bases each). CDR1 and CDR2 from the germline V gene are LGHNA and YSLEER. The germline V and J ends were trimmed by 1 base and 9 bases, with 13 bases remaining between them. CDR3 length: 14 residues. CDR3 loop: CASSQARVRGIQYF. In nucleotides, the CDR3 is TGCGCCAGCAGCCAAGCTCGGGTGAGGGGCATTCAGTACTTC.

This clonotype was observed a few times. This may stem from a read error, because a much larger clone lies one nucleotide away. The chain is built from TRBV20-1 and TRBJ2-7; possible D gene TRBD1, 5 bases. The CDR3 runs 15 residues. Germline CDR1 and CDR2: DFQATT and SNEGSKA (reference sequence). The germline V and J ends were trimmed by 0 bases and 2 bases, with 14 bases remaining between them. CDR3 sequence reads: CSARDLETDPYEQYF. DNA of the CDR3: TGCAGTGCTAGAGATCTAGAGACAGACCCCTACGAGCAGTACTTC.

J is TRBJ1-1 and V is TRBV25-1; 10 bases fit TRBD1. This CDR3 spans 15 amino acids. Germline V lookup: CDR1 MGHDK, CDR2 SYGVNS. J lost 7 bases, V lost 1 base, and 6 bases had no gene match. In nucleotides, the CDR3 is TGTGCCAGCAGTGAATCGGGACAGGGGTTGGGTGAAGCTTTCTTT. Encoded protein: CASSESGQGLGEAFF.

This clonotype has a count of ten or more. This chain joins TRBV5-1 and TRBJ1-2; unclear D gene. Trimming shortened V by 1 base and J by 2 bases, and 6 bases separated the two germline ends. CDR1 and CDR2 from the germline V gene are SGHRS and YFSETQ. The CDR3 sequence is 13 residues long. CDR3 sequence: CASSLTSNYGYTF. Here the CDR3 DNA reads TGCGCCAGCAGCTTGACCAGCAACTATGGCTACACCTTC. Using reference TRBV5-1 and TRBJ1-2 for the parts outside the CDR3, the full variable domain is KAGVTQTPRYLIKTRGQQVTLSCSPISGHRSVSWYQQTPGQGLQFLFEYFSETQRNKGNFPGRFSGRQFSNSRSEMNVSTLELGDSALYLCASSLTSNYGYTFGSGTRLTVV.

This clonotype appeared a few times. The chain uses TRBV6-5 and TRBJ1-2; 12 bases map to TRBD1. CDR1 and CDR2 (germline): MNHEY, SVGAGI. CDR3 length: 17 amino acids. V dropped 0 bases and J dropped 5; count of bases not matched to a gene: 7. The CDR3 nucleotides read TGTGCCAGCAGTTACTCCGGGACAGGGGGCGCGGAGTATGGCTACACCTTC. This translates into CASSYSGTGGAEYGYTF.

This clonotype was seen repeatedly, ten times or more. The junction departs from germline at one end; a sequencing error may be responsible. This rearrangement joins TRBV9 to TRBJ2-4; 7 nucleotides agree with TRBD2. This CDR3 has 17 amino acids. The germline gives CDR1 SGDLS, CDR2 YYNGEE. CDR3 protein: CASRVAGASLAKNIQYF. CDR3 coding DNA: TGTGCCAGCAGAGTAGCGGGTGCCTCCCTAGCCAAAAACATTCAGTACTTC.

Ten or more counts support this clonotype. The CDR3: CASSLGSTGELFF. As DNA, the CDR3 is TGTGCCAGCAGCTTGGGCAGCACCGGGGAGCTGTTTTTT. V is TRBV5-5 and J is TRBJ2-2; D gene uncertain. The V gene lost 0 bases and the J gene lost 4 bases, with 4 bases spanning the gap. The CDR3 consists of 13 residues. Germline assignment: CDR1 SGHKS and CDR2 YYEKEE (reference sequence). The variable domain in full, completed from reference TRBV5-5 and TRBJ2-2, reads DAGVTQSPTHLIKTRGQQVTLRCSPISGHKSVSWYQQVLGQGPQFIFQYYEKEERGRGNFPDRFSARQFPNYSSELNVNALLLGDSALYLCASSLGSTGELFFGEGSRLTVL.

The rearrangement joins TRBV20-1 to TRBJ2-1; 10 bases are shared with TRBD2. The CDR3 has 18 residues. V shed 6 bases and J 0 bases; nucleotides not matched to a gene: 14. Germline V lookup: CDR1 DFQATT, CDR2 SNEGSKA (reference sequence). For the CDR3, the DNA is TGCAGTGCCACCCGAAGGCTAGCGGGAGATACCTCCTACAATGAGCAGTTCTTC. Protein: CSATRRLAGDTSYNEQFF.

This clonotype was picked up many times. The genes are TRBV5-4 and TRBJ2-7, with D tentatively TRBD1 or TRBD2 (5 bases each). CDR1 is SGHNT and CDR2 is YYREEE in the germline V gene (reference sequence). V was cut by 4 bases and J by 2 bases, with 16 bases left in between. The CDR3 spans 15 residues. This CDR3 reads CASSGPGRATYEQYF. The CDR3, as DNA: TGTGCCAGCAGCGGGCCGGGACGGGCTACCTACGAGCAGTACTTC.